A single TCR beta chain is shown here with its context. The antigen remains unidentified. In making TCR beta libraries, quantitative 5'-RACE with molecular barcodes was used. TCRdb passed the 5' RACE reads through MiXCR, listing each CDR3 protein once. The data contain roughly 400,000 distinct CDR3 sequences, approximately 20% of them singletons. With 0 bases clipped from V and 5 bases from J, the junction kept 10 bases outside the gene matches. The CDR3 length is 17 residues. Looked up from germline, CDR1 is SGHRS and CDR2 is YFSETQ. This record comes from a study of CD8 T cells in ankylosing spondylitis. Study-level points and caveats: Made up of fewer than 10 highly homologous variants, a TCR beta motif appeared characteristic of ankylosing spondylitis blood. Disease-linked clones displayed a CD8+ phenotype and appeared relatively rarely in peripheral blood.

J is TRBJ2-4 and V is TRBV5-1; 8 bases line up with TRBD1. Sample: blood, either unsorted or a sorted T cell fraction (not recorded which). This sequence originates from a male donor with ankylosing spondylitis. The CDR3 DNA sequence: TGCGCCAGCAGCTTGGCCGTTTCAGGGGGCTACCAAAACATTCAGTACTTC. Translating gives CASSLAVSGGYQNIQYF.